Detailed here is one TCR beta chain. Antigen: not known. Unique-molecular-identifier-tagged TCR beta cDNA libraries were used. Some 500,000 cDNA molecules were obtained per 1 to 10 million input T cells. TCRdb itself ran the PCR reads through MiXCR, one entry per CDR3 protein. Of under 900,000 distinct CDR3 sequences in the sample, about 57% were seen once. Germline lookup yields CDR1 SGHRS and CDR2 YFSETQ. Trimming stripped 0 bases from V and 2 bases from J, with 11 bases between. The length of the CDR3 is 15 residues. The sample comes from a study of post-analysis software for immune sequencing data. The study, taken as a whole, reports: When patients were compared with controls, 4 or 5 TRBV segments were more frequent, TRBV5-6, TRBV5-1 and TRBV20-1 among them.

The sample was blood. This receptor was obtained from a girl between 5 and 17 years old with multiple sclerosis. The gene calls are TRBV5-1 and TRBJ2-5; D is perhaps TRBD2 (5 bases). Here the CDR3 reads CASSLGPEGQETQYF. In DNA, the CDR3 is TGCGCCAGCAGCTTGGGGCCAGAGGGACAAGAGACCCAGTACTTC.